The T cell receptor beta chain under discussion was sequenced for a study of response to subunit inactivated influenza vaccine. Whole-study results and caveats: Seasonal influenza vaccination, on each occasion, was suggested by the authors to recruit few new T cells.

For this clonotype: Its specificity is unknown.

One entry per CDR3 protein, called by TCRdb with MiXCR from the RT-PCR reads. The table has about 180,000 distinct CDR3 sequences, roughly 8.7% seen once; the top ten hold roughly 10%. Trimming left V 3 bases short and J 1 base short, with 9 bases between. Germline assignment: CDR1 MNHEY and CDR2 SVGEGT. The CDR3 covers 14 residues. J is TRBJ1-1 and V is TRBV6-2 or TRBV6-3, with D perhaps matching TRBD1 (6 bases). This specimen consisted of non-naive T cells sorted from PBMCs, obtained on the day of vaccination. The origin of this receptor is a man over 45 who received an inactivated influenza vaccine. The CDR3 protein is CASSYRGENTEAFF. The CDR3 bases are TGTGCCAGCAGTTATAGGGGGGAGAACACTGAAGCTTTCTTT.